These 3 T cell receptor beta chains share one sample of origin, sequenced in a study of T cells in Graves' hyperthyroidism and ophthalmopathy. Using RNA transcripts as the source, TCR beta CDR3 regions were amplified. The study used the HTBI primer set for a first-round RT-PCR of the TCR CDR3. MiXCR, run by TCRdb on the multiplex PCR reads, gives a single entry per CDR3 protein. In the table there are some 270,000 distinct CDR3 sequences, around 24% of which are singletons. What was sequenced was blood. All receptors derive from a woman aged 40 to 50 with Graves' ophthalmopathy.

The V and J genes are TRBV6-4 and TRBJ2-2, with D tentatively TRBD2 (6 bases). CDR1 and CDR2 (germline): MRHNA, SNTAGT. This CDR3 is built from 17 residues. V was trimmed by 4 bases and J by 7 bases, leaving 22 bases between them. The CDR3 is CASSGLRTRTNGGELFF. As DNA, the CDR3 is TGTGCCAGCAGTGGACTTAGGACAAGGACTAACGGCGGGGAGCTGTTTTTT.

This clonotype has a handful of counts. The chain uses TRBV5-1 and TRBJ2-5; 9 nucleotides line up with TRBD2. Germline-derived CDR1 and CDR2 are SGHRS and YFSETQ. The CDR3 loop spans 15 amino acids. Germline trimming cut 5 bases from V and 2 bases from J; bases unmatched to any gene: 7. This CDR3 reads CASRQLAGQQETQYF. The CDR3 coding sequence is TGCGCCAGCAGGCAACTAGCGGGCCAGCAAGAGACCCAGTACTTC.

This clonotype showed up many times. The rearrangement uses TRBV7-2 and TRBJ2-7; possibly TRBD1 or TRBD2 for D (5 bases each). Germline lookup yields CDR1 SGHTA and CDR2 FQGNSA. This CDR3 contains 14 residues. Trimming stripped 5 bases from V and 3 bases from J, with 14 bases between. CDR3 loop: CASSPRMRGYEQYF. In DNA form, the CDR3 reads TGTGCCAGCAGCCCCAGGATGAGGGGCTACGAGCAGTACTTC.